These 26 T cell receptor beta chains originate from one sample sequenced in a study of T cells in Graves' hyperthyroidism and ophthalmopathy. Regions amplified from RNA transcripts were the TCR beta CDR3 regions. An initial round of RT-PCR targeting the TCR CDR3 relied on the HTBI primer set. TCRdb reanalysed the multiplex PCR reads using MiXCR and keeps one entry per CDR3 protein. In the table there are hundreds of thousands of distinct CDR3 sequences, around 13% of which are singletons. Specimen: blood. These TCRs come from a woman aged 18 to 35 with Graves' hyperthyroidism.

This clonotype has at least ten counts. The V gene is TRBV2, the J gene TRBJ2-7, with 8 positions matching TRBD1. The CDR3 extends over 14 amino acids. The ends lost 6 bases at V and 4 bases at J; junction bases unmatched: 8. CDR1 is SNHLY, CDR2 FYNNEI, per germline. Here the CDR3 reads CASREPGQVYEQYF. In nucleotides, the CDR3 is TGTGCCAGCAGAGAACCGGGACAGGTTTACGAGCAGTACTTC.

The J gene is TRBJ2-1, the V gene TRBV29-1; 10 nucleotides align to TRBD2. V was pared by 1 base and J by 4 bases, with 7 bases of the junction left unmatched. The CDR3 consists of 16 residues. Germline V gene sequence: CDR1 SQVTM, CDR2 ANQGSEA. The CDR3 DNA reads TGCAGCGTTGAAGCCGGACTAGCGGACAATTACAATGAGCAGTTCTTC. Translated: CSVEAGLADNYNEQFF.

This clonotype occurred a few times. This chain links TRBV28 with TRBJ1-4; D is ambiguous. Trimming removed 2 bases at V and 8 bases at J, with 12 bases between. The CDR3 is 14 residues long. CDR1 and CDR2 (germline): MDHEN, SYDVKM. The CDR3 DNA sequence: TGTGCCAGCAGTTTAAGGCCGTTTAGAGAAAAACTGTTTTTT. The encoded protein is CASSLRPFREKLFF.

This clonotype was recorded many times. J is TRBJ1-1 and V is TRBV4-1, with a possible D match to TRBD1 (5 bases). Germline V gives CDR1 MGHRA, CDR2 YSYEKL. The ends were cut back, 0 bases at V and 3 bases at J, with 8 bases in the middle. The CDR3 length is 14 residues. The CDR3, as DNA: TGCGCCAGCAGCCAAGATCCGGGGGACACTGAAGCTTTCTTT. Amino acid sequence: CASSQDPGDTEAFF.

This clonotype was counted ten times or more. The V gene is TRBV2, the J gene TRBJ2-7; D not resolved. Trimming cost V 4 bases and J 0 bases, with 10 bases left between them. The germline V gene has CDR1 SNHLY and CDR2 FYNNEI. This CDR3 has 14 residues. The CDR3, as DNA: TGTGCCAGCAGTGGATACTTGAGCTCCTACGAGCAGTACTTC. Translated, it gives CASSGYLSSYEQYF.

Only a few counts were recorded for this clonotype. The V call is TRBV15, the J call TRBJ2-5; possibly TRBD2 for D (5 bases). The CDR3 length is 17 residues. Trimming took off 3 bases at V and 1 base at J, with 18 bases between the two ends. Germline V gene data show CDR1 as LNHNV and CDR2 as YYDKDF (reference sequence). The CDR3 DNA follows: TGTGCCACCAGCAGGGGTAACGGGATCGGAGTCCAAGAGACCCAGTACTTC. Translation: CATSRGNGIGVQETQYF.

This clonotype was counted ten times or more. J is TRBJ1-3 and V is TRBV20-1; a weak D match, TRBD1 (5 bases). The CDR3 is 15 amino acids. Per germline, CDR1 DFQATT and CDR2 SNEGSKA (reference sequence). Deletions cut 0 bases from V and 5 bases from J, with 14 bases between. The CDR3 protein is CSARDWSGRRNTIYF. In DNA, the CDR3 is TGCAGTGCTAGAGATTGGTCAGGGCGTAGAAACACCATATATTTT.

This clonotype has only a few counts. At one boundary the junction diverges from the germline segment, which might be a read error. The chain links TRBV7-9 to TRBJ2-1; D not resolved. The CDR3 has 15 residues. Germline CDR1 SEHNR, CDR2 FQNEAQ (reference sequence). Here the CDR3 reads CTSSLARSTNNEQFF. CDR3 DNA sequence: TGTACCAGCAGCTTAGCCCGGTCCACGAACAATGAGCAGTTCTTC.

This clonotype has a handful of counts. The chain is built from TRBV11-2 and TRBJ2-1, with D possibly matching TRBD2 (5 bases). CDR1 and CDR2 from the germline V gene are SGHAT and FQNNGV. Trimming took 5 bases from V and 2 from J, leaving 10 bases between them. This CDR3 is 14 amino acids long. The CDR3 loop reads CASSERAPYNEQFF. As DNA, the CDR3 is TGTGCCAGCAGCGAGAGGGCCCCCTACAATGAGCAGTTCTTC.

Many counts were recorded for this clonotype. The V gene is TRBV7-2, the J gene TRBJ2-1; TRBD2 matches at 8 bases. With 5 bases clipped from V and 7 bases from J, the junction kept 7 bases outside the gene matches. The CDR3 totals 14 residues. The germline gives CDR1 SGHTA, CDR2 FQGNSA. CDR3 sequence: CASSLLAGPNEQFF. The CDR3 coding sequence is TGTGCCAGCAGCCTATTAGCGGGACCAAATGAGCAGTTCTTC. Variable domain in full (rest from reference TRBV7-2 and TRBJ2-1): GAGVSQSPSNKVTEKGKDVELRCDPISGHTALYWYRQSLGQGLEFLIYFQGNSAPDKSGLPSDRFSAERTGGSVSTLTIQRTQQEDSAVYLCASSLLAGPNEQFFGPGTRLTVL.

Many counts were recorded for this clonotype. The V call is TRBV13, the J call TRBJ2-7, with TRBD2 matching 8 bases. Germline V lookup: CDR1 PRHDT, CDR2 FYEKMQ (reference sequence). The CDR3 sequence is 14 residues long. Trimming at V came to 6 bases and at J to 3 bases, leaving 7 bases not matched to a gene. This CDR3 is CASSTSGSHYEQYF. DNA of the CDR3: TGTGCCAGCAGTACAAGCGGGAGTCACTACGAGCAGTACTTC.

Worth noting for this clonotype: Since a much larger clone is just one base distant, this may be a read error. The rearrangement uses TRBV28 and TRBJ2-2; possibly TRBD2 for D (5 bases). The CDR3 length is 14 residues. The V gene's germline CDR1 is MDHEN and CDR2 SYDVKM. The CDR3 DNA follows: TGTGCCAGCAGTCCTCCTTTGAACACCGGGAAGCTGTTTTTT. Its translation: CASSPPLNTGKLFF.

This clonotype has only a few counts. J is TRBJ2-1 and V is TRBV28, with D possibly called TRBD1 or TRBD2 (5 bases each). V lost 8 bases and J 5 bases, leaving 28 bases between the germline ends. Germline CDR1 MDHEN, CDR2 SYDVKM. This CDR3 has 18 amino acids. CDR3 coding DNA: TGTGCCAGCTCTGATTTGATACGGCGGTACGGGGCGGACAATGAGCAGTTCTTC. The encoded protein is CASSDLIRRYGADNEQFF.

The chain joins TRBV18 to TRBJ2-7, with 8 bases lining up with TRBD2. V dropped 4 bases and J dropped 4; count of bases not matched to a gene: 15. From germline, CDR1 is KGHSH and CDR2 LQKENI. CDR3 length: 17 amino acids. CDR3 sequence reads: CASSRDTPGLGPYEQYF. The CDR3 DNA reads as TGTGCCAGCTCACGGGACACCCCGGGACTAGGTCCTTACGAGCAGTACTTC.

This clonotype appeared many times. The gene calls are TRBV29-1 and TRBJ2-5; 11 nucleotides align to TRBD2. V trimming: 4 bases; J trimming: 3 bases; junction bases outside the gene matches: 1. Germline CDR1 reads SQVTM; CDR2 reads ANQGSEA. The CDR3 consists of 13 residues. The CDR3 here is CSVVTSGKETQYF. As DNA, the CDR3 is TGCAGCGTTGTGACTAGCGGGAAAGAGACCCAGTACTTC.

This clonotype was found many times. The chain uses TRBV2 and TRBJ2-1; 10 bases are shared with TRBD2. Germline V CDR1 and CDR2: SNHLY, FYNNEI. The CDR3 is made up of 20 amino acids. V trimming: 1 base; J trimming: 3 bases; junction bases outside the gene matches: 15. The CDR3 region is CASSEVPGTSEGGIYNEQFF. The CDR3 DNA sequence: TGTGCCAGCAGTGAAGTACCCGGGACTAGCGAGGGGGGGATCTACAATGAGCAGTTCTTC.

J is TRBJ2-2 and V is TRBV19; 7 nucleotides line up with TRBD1. CDR1 is LNHDA, CDR2 SQIVND, per germline (reference sequence). V lost 3 bases and J lost 0; bases outside the gene matches: 1. CDR3 length equals 15 residues. CDR3 protein: CASSMGQSNTGELFF. The CDR3 DNA reads TGTGCCAGTAGTATGGGACAGTCGAACACCGGGGAGCTGTTTTTT.

Remarks on this clonotype: Since a much larger clone is just one base distant, this may be a read error. The chain carries TRBV4-1 and TRBJ2-3; 7 nucleotides line up with TRBD2. Germline CDR1 and CDR2: MGHRA and YSYEKL. The CDR3 runs to 17 residues. The CDR3 DNA reads TGCGCCAGCAGCCATAGCACATTAGCGGGCAGCACAGATAAGCAGTATTTT. Amino acids: CASSHSTLAGSTDKQYF.

At least ten counts were recorded for this clonotype. The chain recombines TRBV11-2 with TRBJ2-1; 8 bases fit TRBD1. Germline values: CDR1 SGHAT, CDR2 FQNNGV. Unmatched junction bases numbered 11, after V lost 5 bases and J lost 8 bases. The CDR3 spans 15 residues. The CDR3 sequence is CASSVGPGQGYEQFF. The DNA of the CDR3 is TGTGCCAGCAGCGTTGGGCCAGGACAGGGCTATGAGCAGTTCTTC.

This clonotype was counted at least ten times. The CDR3 protein is CASSPQLRTDTQYF. The CDR3 nucleotides read TGTGCCAGCAGTCCCCAACTCCGCACAGATACGCAGTATTTT. This chain joins TRBV12-3 or TRBV12-4 and TRBJ2-3, with unresolved D. Trimming removed 5 bases at V and 1 base at J, with 10 bases between. This CDR3 has 14 residues.

This clonotype was recorded only once. The J gene is TRBJ1-5, the V gene TRBV18, with 10 bases lining up with TRBD1. The CDR3 spans 19 residues. Trimming removed 0 bases from V and 5 bases from J; junction bases left unmatched: 13. Germline lookup yields CDR1 KGHSH and CDR2 LQKENI. CDR3 bases: TGTGCCAGCTCACCACCGCCACTTCCGGGACAGGGGTTTCATCAGCCCCAGCATTTT. Its translation: CASSPPPLPGQGFHQPQHF.

The chain carries TRBV7-2 and TRBJ2-3; D remains unclear. There are 14 residues in the CDR3. Trimming took off 7 bases at V and 8 bases at J, with 19 bases between the two ends. CDR1 SGHTA and CDR2 FQGNSA come from the germline V gene. CDR3 sequence: CASTNGSRFGTQYF. The CDR3 coding sequence is TGTGCCAGCACCAATGGGTCCAGGTTCGGTACGCAGTATTTT.

V is TRBV2 and J is TRBJ1-4; D gene uncertain. Trimming stripped 5 bases from V and 7 bases from J, with 8 bases between. The germline V gene encodes CDR1 SNHLY and CDR2 FYNNEI. CDR3 length: 12 residues. The CDR3 nucleotides are TGTGCCAGCAGTAAAAATAGTGAAAAACTGTTTTTT. Its translation: CASSKNSEKLFF. The whole variable domain, filled in from reference TRBV2 and TRBJ1-4, reads EPEVTQTPSHQVTQMGQEVILRCVPISNHLYFYWYRQILGQKVEFLVSFYNNEISEKSEIFDDQFSVERPDGSNFTLKIRSTKLEDSAMYFCASSKNSEKLFFGSGTQLSVL.

The chain carries TRBV6-1 and TRBJ1-5, with D maybe TRBD1 (6 bases). Per germline, CDR1 MNHNS and CDR2 SASEGT. This CDR3 contains 13 residues. V was pared by 4 bases and J by 8 bases, with 12 bases between. CDR3 sequence: CASSVNYREPQHF. The CDR3 region has the DNA TGTGCCAGCAGTGTGAATTACAGGGAGCCCCAGCATTTT.

This clonotype showed up just a few times. The chain has TRBV11-2 and TRBJ1-2, with a tentative D call TRBD1 (5 bases). Germline CDR1 is SGHAT and CDR2 is FQNNGV. V lost 3 bases and J lost 4, with 15 bases in between. The CDR3 spans 15 residues. CDR3 DNA sequence: TGTGCCAGCAGCTTTGGGGGGAGGGGCGGCTATGGCTACACCTTC. This gives the protein CASSFGGRGGYGYTF.

A few counts support this clonotype. The chain recombines TRBV11-2 with TRBJ2-5; the D call may be TRBD1 or TRBD2 (5 bases each). The V and J ends lost 4 bases and 1 base respectively, with 10 bases between them. Germline values: CDR1 SGHAT, CDR2 FQNNGV. This CDR3 spans 14 amino acids. The CDR3 is CASSSGAFQETQYF. The DNA of the CDR3 is TGTGCCAGCAGCTCCGGGGCCTTCCAAGAGACCCAGTACTTC. Together with reference TRBV11-2 and TRBJ2-5, the CDR3 gives the full variable domain: EAGVAQSPRYKIIEKRQSVAFWCNPISGHATLYWYQQILGQGPKLLIQFQNNGVVDDSQLPKDRFSAERLKGVDSTLKIQPAKLEDSAVYLCASSSGAFQETQYFGPGTRLLVL.